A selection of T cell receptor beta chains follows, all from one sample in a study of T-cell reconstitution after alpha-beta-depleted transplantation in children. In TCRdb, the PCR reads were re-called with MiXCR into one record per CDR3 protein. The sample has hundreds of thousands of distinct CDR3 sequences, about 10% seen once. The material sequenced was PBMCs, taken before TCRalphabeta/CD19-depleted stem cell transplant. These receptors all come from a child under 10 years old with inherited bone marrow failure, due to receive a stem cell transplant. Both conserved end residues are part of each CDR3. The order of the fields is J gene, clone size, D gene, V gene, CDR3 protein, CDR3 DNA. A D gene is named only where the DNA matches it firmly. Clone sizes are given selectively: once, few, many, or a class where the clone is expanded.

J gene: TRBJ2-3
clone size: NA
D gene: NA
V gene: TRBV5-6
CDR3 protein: CASSLSLGGGDTQYF
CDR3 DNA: TGTGCCAGCAGCTTGTCCCTGGGAGGTGGAGATACGCAGTATTTT

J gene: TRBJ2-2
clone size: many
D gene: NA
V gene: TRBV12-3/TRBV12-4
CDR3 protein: CASSFHPGASGELFF
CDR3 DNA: TGTGCCAGCAGTTTTCATCCCGGGGCGTCCGGGGAGCTGTTTTTT

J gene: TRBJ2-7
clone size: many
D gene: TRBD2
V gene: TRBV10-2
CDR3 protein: CASSEKGREFSYEQYF
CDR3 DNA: TGCGCCAGCAGTGAGAAGGGGCGGGAGTTCTCCTACGAGCAGTACTTC

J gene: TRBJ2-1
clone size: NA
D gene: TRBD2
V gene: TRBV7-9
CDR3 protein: CASSLSGTGRKHEQFF
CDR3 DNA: TGTGCCAGCAGCCTGTCCGGGACCGGGAGGAAGCATGAGCAGTTCTTC

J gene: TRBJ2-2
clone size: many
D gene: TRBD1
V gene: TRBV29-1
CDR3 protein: CSVGDSNTGELFF
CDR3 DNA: TGCAGCGTTGGGGACAGCAACACCGGGGAGCTGTTTTTT

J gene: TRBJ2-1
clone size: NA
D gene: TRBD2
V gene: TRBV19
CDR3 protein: CASSWGAGGGNEQFF
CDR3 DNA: TGTGCCAGTAGCTGGGGAGCGGGAGGCGGGAATGAGCAGTTCTTC

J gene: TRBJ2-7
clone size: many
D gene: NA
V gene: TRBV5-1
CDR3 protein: CASSYSLSSYEQYF
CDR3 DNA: TGCGCCAGTAGCTACTCCTTAAGCTCCTACGAGCAGTACTTC

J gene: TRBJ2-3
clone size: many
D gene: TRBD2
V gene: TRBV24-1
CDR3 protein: CATSDVAGAATDTQYF
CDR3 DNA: TGTGCCACCAGTGATGTAGCGGGAGCTGCCACAGATACGCAGTATTTT

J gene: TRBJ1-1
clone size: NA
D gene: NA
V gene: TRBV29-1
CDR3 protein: CSVLGRGGEYTQAFF
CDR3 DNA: TGCAGCGTGCTGGGACGGGGGGGGGAGTACACTCAAGCTTTCTTT

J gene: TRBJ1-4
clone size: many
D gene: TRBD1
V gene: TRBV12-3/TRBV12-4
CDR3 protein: CASSLWDSREKLFF
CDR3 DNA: TGTGCCAGCAGTTTATGGGACAGCAGGGAAAAACTGTTTTTT

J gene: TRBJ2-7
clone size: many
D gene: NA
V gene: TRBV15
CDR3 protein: CATSRDKGRGRPYEQYF
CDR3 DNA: TGTGCCACCAGCAGAGACAAGGGTCGTGGCAGACCCTACGAGCAGTACTTC

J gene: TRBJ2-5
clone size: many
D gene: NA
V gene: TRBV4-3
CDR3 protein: CASSQEWAAYQETQYF
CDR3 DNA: TGCGCCAGCAGCCAAGAGTGGGCAGCGTACCAAGAGACCCAGTACTTC

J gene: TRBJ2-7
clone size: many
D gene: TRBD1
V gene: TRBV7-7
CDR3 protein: CASSPGQDPYEQYF
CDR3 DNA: TGTGCTAGCAGCCCGGGACAGGACCCCTACGAGCAGTACTTC

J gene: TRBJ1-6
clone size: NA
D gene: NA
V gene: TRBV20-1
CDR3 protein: CSARVRQVGSPLHF
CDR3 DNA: TGCAGTGCTAGAGTTCGACAAGTAGGTTCACCCCTCCACTTT

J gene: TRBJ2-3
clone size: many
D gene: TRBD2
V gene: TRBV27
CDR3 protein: CASKTSGLAGVDSSTDTQYF
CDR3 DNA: TGTGCCAGCAAGACGAGCGGTCTAGCGGGAGTTGATTCTAGCACAGATACGCAGTATTTT

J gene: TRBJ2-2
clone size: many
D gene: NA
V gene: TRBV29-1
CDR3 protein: CSVFLILTGELFF
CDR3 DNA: TGCAGCGTTTTTTTAATCCTGACCGGGGAGCTGTTTTTT